This TCR beta chain was documented in a study of blood T cells in healthy people across ages. Overall study findings and caveats: Estimates drawn from one million T cells were deemed to understate diversity.

In germline, CDR1 is MNHNY, CDR2 SVGAGI (reference sequence). J was trimmed by 5 bases and V by 1 base; bases with no gene match: 8. The CDR3 runs to 16 residues. About this clonotype itself: What it binds is not known.

The donors, healthy Caucasians from Russia, were aged 6 to 90. Through a sample-barcoded 5' primer and a J-beta primer mix, a second PCR was run for roughly 6 to 11 cycles. A single record per CDR3 protein comes from TCRdb applying MiXCR to the 5' RACE reads. The sample lists about 1.8 million distinct CDR3 sequences; around half were seen once. The sequencing input was blood. This receptor was identified in a woman between 40 and 55 years old in good health. The gene calls are TRBV6-6 and TRBJ2-5; 9 bases match TRBD2. DNA of the CDR3: TGTGCCAGCAGTTACTTGGCGGGGGGGCAGTTGGAGACCCAGTACTTC. It is translated as CASSYLAGGQLETQYF.